One and the same sample provided the 21 T cell receptor beta chains below, sequenced in a study of T cells after yellow fever vaccination. Each CDR3 protein gets one entry after TCRdb re-called the 5' RACE reads with MiXCR. The table records around 500,000 distinct CDR3 sequences, around a fifth of them present only once. The specimen was PBMCs, collected approximately 22 days after the first yellow fever vaccination. The receptors originated from a man younger than 35 who received the YFV17D yellow fever vaccine.

This clonotype was seen a handful of times. This rearrangement joins TRBV7-6 to TRBJ2-5, with D unclear. Germline V gene data show CDR1 as SGHVS and CDR2 as FNYEAQ. V lost 7 bases and J lost 0, with 9 bases in between. This CDR3 is 13 amino acids long. The chain's CDR3 is CASTYSYQETQYF. For the CDR3, the DNA is TGTGCCAGCACATACAGTTACCAAGAGACCCAGTACTTC.

V is TRBV7-9 and J is TRBJ2-1; D tentatively fits TRBD1 or TRBD2 (6 bases each). The ends were cut back, 9 bases at V and 6 bases at J, with 21 bases in the middle. Germline loops: CDR1 SEHNR, CDR2 FQNEAQ (reference sequence). This CDR3 contains 15 residues. DNA of the CDR3: TGTGCCAGTCAACTAGAGGGGGGTTTGGGCAATGAGCAGTTCTTC. Translation gives CASQLEGGLGNEQFF.

The chain is built from TRBV5-1 and TRBJ2-3; TRBD1 is a possible D gene (5 bases). Trimming took off 1 base at V and 4 bases at J, with 13 bases between the two ends. CDR1 is SGHRS and CDR2 is YFSETQ in the germline V gene. The CDR3 runs to 15 residues. In DNA, the CDR3 is TGCGCCAGCAGCTTGATCAGGGATCCGGCAGATACGCAGTATTTT. Translation gives CASSLIRDPADTQYF.

This clonotype showed up just a few times. The chain joins TRBV5-1 to TRBJ2-3, with TRBD1 matching over 7 bases. Germline trimming cut 0 bases from V and 5 bases from J; bases unmatched to any gene: 3. The CDR3 sequence is 14 residues long. Germline V gives CDR1 SGHRS, CDR2 YFSETQ. CDR3 sequence: CASSLGQGLDTQYF. DNA of the CDR3: TGCGCCAGCAGCTTGGGACAGGGTTTAGATACGCAGTATTTT.

J is TRBJ2-7 and V is TRBV27, with D perhaps TRBD1 or TRBD2 (5 bases each). Trimming pared 6 bases from V and 2 bases from J, leaving 20 bases between. Germline V gene data show CDR1 as MNHEY and CDR2 as SMNVEV (reference sequence). The CDR3 has 16 residues. The CDR3 loop reads CASSPRASGGAYEQYF. The CDR3 DNA is TGTGCCAGCAGCCCTCGAGCAAGTGGGGGAGCCTACGAGCAGTACTTC.

This clonotype has more than one count but fewer than ten. The V call is TRBV7-2, the J call TRBJ2-7, with D uncertain. CDR1 SGHTA and CDR2 FQGNSA come from the germline V gene. With 0 bases removed from V and 12 bases from J, the gap between germline ends came to 21 bases. CDR3 length equals 15 residues. The CDR3, as DNA: TGTGCCAGCAGCTTAGCCGGGTTAGATTCCTACGGTGGGTACTTC. Translated, it gives CASSLAGLDSYGGYF.

J is TRBJ1-2 and V is TRBV19; D not resolved. Trimming took 7 bases from V and 5 from J, leaving 14 bases between them. The CDR3 is made up of 13 amino acids. The V gene's germline CDR1 is LNHDA and CDR2 SQIVND (reference sequence). CDR3 sequence reads: CASNRDRLYGYTF. DNA of the CDR3: TGTGCCAGTAATCGCGACCGGTTGTATGGCTACACCTTC.

This chain links TRBV5-1 with TRBJ2-3; 10 bases fit TRBD1. The CDR3 contains 16 residues. With V trimmed by 3 bases and J by 6 bases, 10 bases remained unmatched. Germline CDR1 reads SGHRS; CDR2 reads YFSETQ. This CDR3 reads CASSSETGGPMDTQYF. CDR3 bases: TGCGCCAGCAGCTCCGAGACAGGGGGCCCCATGGATACGCAGTATTTT.

This clonotype has only a few counts. V gene TRBV29-1 combines with J gene TRBJ2-5; possible D gene TRBD2, 5 bases. The CDR3 consists of 12 residues. Per germline, CDR1 SQVTM and CDR2 ANQGSEA. V lost 7 bases to trimming and J lost 1 base, with 10 bases between them. CDR3 DNA sequence: TGCAGCGCAGGAGGACTCCAAGAGACCCAGTACTTC. This encodes CSAGGLQETQYF. Filled out from reference TRBV29-1 and TRBJ2-5, the complete variable domain reads SAVISQKPSRDICQRGTSLTIQCQVDSQVTMMFWYRQQPGQSLTLIATANQGSEATYESGFVIDKFPISRPNLTFSTLTVSNMSPEDSSIYLCSAGGLQETQYFGPGTRLLVL.

Ten or more counts support this clonotype. The chain carries TRBV10-3 and TRBJ2-2, with TRBD1 as a possible D gene (7 bases). The V end was cut by 7 bases, the J end by 0 bases, with 15 bases between. The germline CDR1 and CDR2 sequences are ENHRY and SYGVKD. There are 16 residues in the CDR3. The CDR3: CAITAGTDTNTGELFF. The CDR3 nucleotides are TGTGCCATCACCGCGGGGACAGATACGAACACCGGGGAGCTGTTTTTT.

The rearrangement uses TRBV5-5 and TRBJ1-2, with a weak D call TRBD1 (5 bases). The CDR3 length is 14 residues. The germline V gene encodes CDR1 SGHKS and CDR2 YYEKEE (reference sequence). V was shortened by 2 bases and J by 4 bases, with 12 bases between the two germline ends. CDR3 DNA: TGTGCCAGCAGCTTCGGGGGTAGGGTCTATGGCTACACCTTC. Protein product: CASSFGGRVYGYTF.

The chain uses TRBV28 and TRBJ2-3, with D perhaps TRBD2 (6 bases). This CDR3 comprises 15 residues. The V and J ends lost 1 base and 1 base respectively, with 9 bases between them. Germline V gene sequence: CDR1 MDHEN, CDR2 SYDVKM. In DNA form, the CDR3 reads TGTGCCAGCAGTTTATCGGCGGGGCGCACAGATACGCAGTATTTT. Protein sequence: CASSLSAGRTDTQYF.

This rearrangement joins TRBV6-5 to TRBJ2-7; weak D call: TRBD1 (5 bases). CDR3 length equals 12 residues. V lost 7 bases and J lost 7, with 14 bases in between. Germline CDR1 and CDR2: MNHEY and SVGAGI. The CDR3 here is CASTDSRWEQYF. As DNA, the CDR3 is TGTGCCAGCACCGACAGTAGGTGGGAGCAGTACTTC.

This clonotype was counted between two and nine times. The chain recombines TRBV9 with TRBJ2-5; the D call may be TRBD1 or TRBD2 (5 bases each). The germline V gene encodes CDR1 SGDLS and CDR2 YYNGEE. The CDR3 is made up of 16 amino acids. Trimming took 0 bases from V and 5 from J, leaving 17 bases between them. CDR3 protein: CASSVAAGAWGETQYF. The CDR3 DNA reads as TGTGCCAGCAGCGTAGCTGCCGGGGCCTGGGGCGAGACCCAGTACTTC.

The chain combines TRBV5-5 with TRBJ2-7; TRBD1 might be the D (5 bases). V lost 1 base and J 7 bases, leaving 9 bases between the germline ends. The CDR3 runs 12 residues. Looked up from germline, CDR1 is SGHKS and CDR2 is YYEKEE (reference sequence). CDR3 loop: CASSLLGLEQYV. The CDR3 bases are TGTGCCAGCAGCTTGCTGGGGCTTGAGCAGTACGTC.

The gene calls are TRBV6-2 or TRBV6-3 and TRBJ2-1; TRBD2 matches at 8 bases. The CDR3 is 20 residues long. J gave up 0 bases and V 7 bases, and 20 bases lay outside the gene matches. Looked up from germline, CDR1 is MNHEY and CDR2 is SVGEGT. The CDR3 bases are TGTGCCAGCACCTCCCAGCGGGTCCTAGCGGGTTTGTTCTCCTACAATGAGCAGTTCTTC. This translates into CASTSQRVLAGLFSYNEQFF.

V is TRBV5-1 and J is TRBJ2-3; no clear D gene. Trimming shortened V by 0 bases and J by 4 bases, and 9 bases separated the two germline ends. Looked up from germline, CDR1 is SGHRS and CDR2 is YFSETQ. This CDR3 region has 14 residues. The CDR3 coding sequence is TGCGCCAGCAGCTTGGGCCCTAGAGCAGATACGCAGTATTTT. Its translation is CASSLGPRADTQYF.

This clonotype was counted ten times or more. The gene calls are TRBV7-3 and TRBJ2-1; no reliable D call. The germline gives CDR1 SGHTA, CDR2 FQGTGA. Trimming removed 0 bases at V and 7 bases at J, with 13 bases between. The CDR3 is 15 amino acids. CDR3 sequence: CASSLTSTTENEQFF. CDR3 nucleotides: TGTGCCAGCAGCTTAACCTCGACGACGGAAAATGAGCAGTTCTTC.

The table lists this clonotype with a few counts. V gene TRBV7-2 combines with J gene TRBJ2-7, with D possibly being TRBD1 or TRBD2 (5 bases each). There are 13 residues in the CDR3. V dropped 4 bases and J dropped 7 bases, with 14 bases sitting between them. Germline-derived CDR1 and CDR2 are SGHTA and FQGNSA. CDR3 sequence (DNA): TGTGCCAGCAGCTCCGACGGGGCTGGGGAGCAGTACTTC. Encoded protein: CASSSDGAGEQYF.

The V and J genes are TRBV7-3 and TRBJ2-1; D is perhaps TRBD1 (5 bases). The germline CDR1 and CDR2 sequences are SGHTA and FQGTGA. This CDR3 contains 13 residues. Deletions cut 5 bases from V and 6 bases from J, with 11 bases between. The CDR3: CASSPSGPNEQFF. The CDR3, as DNA: TGTGCCAGCAGCCCCTCAGGGCCCAATGAGCAGTTCTTC.

The V gene is TRBV27, the J gene TRBJ1-1; the match to TRBD1 covers 8 bases. V lost 5 bases to trimming and J lost 3 bases; unmatched junction nucleotides: 5. CDR3 length equals 14 residues. The germline V gene encodes CDR1 MNHEY and CDR2 SMNVEV (reference sequence). The CDR3, as DNA: TGTGCCAGCAGTACCCGGACAGGGTACACTGAAGCTTTCTTT. Protein sequence: CASSTRTGYTEAFF.